This T cell receptor (beta chain) was obtained from a study of long-term antiretroviral therapy in people with HIV. Cryopreserved PBMC numbered about 1-10 million per sample before DNA extraction. This clone was observed a few times. V lost 8 bases to trimming and J lost 4 bases, with 12 bases between them. Germline V gene lookup returns CDR1 LGHNA and CDR2 YNFKEQ. The CDR3 spans 12 residues. Survey level was the resolution at which the v3.0 immunoSEQ assay ran. Sequenced by immunoSEQ multiplex PCR; TCRdb stores in-frame clones only, minus some. The table records around 40,000 clones, 70% to 90% of them present only once.

Here the sequenced sample was unsorted PBMCs, taken just before starting antiretroviral therapy. The receptor comes from a woman between 18 and 30 years old with HIV. The chain couples TRBV4-2 to TRBJ2-7; D gene ambiguous. CDR3 coding DNA: TGTGCCAGCCGAGACTCCCGTTACGAGCAGTACTTC. Translating gives CASRDSRYEQYF.